This TCR beta chain is from a study of blood T cell repertoires in COVID-19. Study context: Donors in the United States, Italy and Spain gave samples during acute or convalescent COVID-19.

Original processing methods: Cell counts per sample came from amplifying reference gene primers. TCRdb's copy holds only in-frame clones and misses some; the assay was immunoSEQ multiplex PCR. V, J and clone size reflect that table, while D and trimming were determined from the DNA. The sample has 100,000 or so clones; roughly 92% are singletons. The CDR3 spans 15 residues. Looked up from germline, CDR1 is MGHRA and CDR2 is YSYEKL. With V trimmed by 5 bases and J by 7 bases, 7 bases remained unmatched. J is TRBJ2-1 and V is TRBV4-1; 11 bases match TRBD2. This sequence originates from a man between 70 and 80 years old with acute or convalescent COVID-19. The sample taken for sequencing was peripheral blood. In DNA, the CDR3 is TGCGCCAGCAGCTCACTAGCGGGAGCAGATAATGAGCAGTTCTTC. Amino acid sequence: CASSSLAGADNEQFF.